These T cell receptor beta chains were read from a single sample in a study of cytomegalovirus exposure and HLA in healthy donors. Using immunoSEQ multiplex PCR, the repertoire was profiled, and TCRdb retains in-frame clones only, with some absent. The table shows roughly 120,000 clones, with about 83% occurring only once. Sequenced: PBMCs. All receptors derive from a man younger than 30 in good health and CMV-seronegative. CDR3s include the opening cysteine and the closing phenylalanine or tryptophan. The D gene is left open where the match is weak. Clone size is not always given. Where it is, it says once, few, many or a class for expanded clones.

v_gene	d_gene	j_gene	abundance	CDR3aa	CDR3nt
TRBV7-6	-	TRBJ2-1	-	CASGLPPHNEQFF	TGTGCCAGCGGACTACCACCGCACAATGAGCAGTTCTTC
TRBV19	-	TRBJ2-2	-	CASSIVRGGKGTGELFF	TGTGCCAGTAGTATAGTTCGGGGTGGGAAGGGCACCGGGGAGCTGTTTTTT
TRBV7-8	TRBD1	TRBJ2-5	-	CASSYLGQGTYQETQYF	TGTGCCAGCAGCTACCTTGGACAGGGCACCTACCAAGAGACCCAGTACTTC
TRBV7-2	-	TRBJ2-7	-	CASSLTGHTSEQYF	TGTGCCAGCAGCCTCACGGGACATACCTCGGAGCAGTACTTC
TRBV19	-	TRBJ1-2	once	CASSVRTGKDYGYTF	TGTGCCAGTAGTGTAAGGACCGGGAAGGACTATGGCTACACCTTC
TRBV9	TRBD2	TRBJ2-1	-	CASSPSGRGSYNEQFF	TGTGCCAGCAGCCCCTCAGGGCGGGGGTCCTACAATGAGCAGTTCTTC
TRBV2	-	TRBJ2-2	-	CASSDQGRAGELFF	TGTGCCAGCAGTGACCAGGGTCGGGCCGGGGAGCTGTTTTTT
TRBV9	-	TRBJ2-7	-	CASSDREFAYEQYF	TGTGCCAGCAGCGACCGGGAGTTCGCCTACGAGCAGTACTTC
TRBV9	TRBD1	TRBJ2-2	few	CASSGQGPELFF	TGTGCCAGCAGCGGACAGGGACCCGAGCTGTTTTTT
TRBV29-1	-	TRBJ1-1	-	CSVGNLEAFF	TGCAGCGTTGGAAACCTAGAAGCTTTCTTT
TRBV25-1	-	TRBJ2-7	-	CASSEYDTFYEQYF	TGTGCCAGCAGTGAATACGACACCTTCTACGAGCAGTACTTC
TRBV4-2	TRBD2	TRBJ2-5	-	CASSLSGGQETQYF	TGTGCCAGCAGCCTATCGGGGGGCCAAGAGACCCAGTACTTC
TRBV5-1	-	TRBJ2-1	once	CASSLAPAPSYNEQFF	TGCGCCAGCAGCTTGGCCCCCGCGCCCTCCTACAATGAGCAGTTCTTC
TRBV2	TRBD1	TRBJ1-2	few	CASSDWDRNYGYTF	TGTGCCAGCAGTGATTGGGACAGAAACTATGGCTACACCTTC
TRBV6-6	-	TRBJ2-7	-	CASSKQDDYEQYF	TGTGCCAGCAGTAAACAGGACGACTACGAGCAGTACTTC
TRBV19	TRBD1	TRBJ1-1	-	CASNTDRDTEAFF	TGTGCCAGTAACACCGACAGGGATACTGAAGCTTTCTTT
TRBV13	-	TRBJ2-7	-	CASSLGTSYEQYF	TGTGCCAGCAGCTTAGGAACTAGCTACGAGCAGTACTTC
TRBV6-5	TRBD1	TRBJ1-2	-	CASSATGDGYTF	TGTGCCAGCAGCGCTACAGGGGATGGCTACACCTTC
TRBV7-9	TRBD2	TRBJ2-7	few	CASSSTSGITYEQYF	TGTGCCAGCAGCTCAACTAGCGGGATAACCTACGAGCAGTACTTC
TRBV2	-	TRBJ2-1	-	CASSSQGNEQFF	TGTGCCAGCAGTTCCCAGGGAAATGAGCAGTTCTTC
TRBV9	TRBD2	TRBJ2-3	-	CASSVVSSGDTDTQYF	TGTGCCAGCAGCGTAGTCTCTAGCGGGGACACAGATACGCAGTATTTT
TRBV6-4	TRBD1	TRBJ1-1	-	CASSDSGTVLPPNTEAFF	TGTGCCAGCAGTGACTCCGGGACAGTCCTACCCCCGAACACTGAAGCTTTCTTT
TRBV7-8	-	TRBJ2-7	-	CASQPSLRSYEQYF	TGTGCCAGCCAACCCAGTTTGAGGAGCTACGAGCAGTACTTC
TRBV11-2	-	TRBJ1-6	-	CASSLGREGSPLHF	TGTGCCAGCAGCTTGGGCAGGGAGGGTTCACCCCTCCACTTT
TRBV7-9	TRBD2	TRBJ2-1	-	CASSLEASGRAIKQFF	TGTGCCAGCAGCTTAGAGGCTAGCGGGAGGGCCATTAAGCAGTTCTTC
TRBV27	TRBD1	TRBJ1-2	-	CASSFAQGADPGGYTF	TGTGCCAGCAGCTTCGCTCAGGGGGCAGATCCAGGCGGCTACACCTTC
TRBV6-1	-	TRBJ1-3	-	CASSEGGTGNTIYF	TGTGCCAGCAGTGAGGGGGGAACTGGAAACACCATATATTTT
TRBV4-1	TRBD1	TRBJ1-6	few	CASSPSRGRNPSPLHF	TGCGCCAGCAGCCCAAGTAGGGGGCGGAATCCTTCACCCCTCCACTTT
TRBV5-5	-	TRBJ1-2	once	CASSQDMTVSGYTF	TGTGCCAGCAGCCAAGATATGACAGTCAGTGGCTACACCTTC
TRBV4-1	-	TRBJ1-4	-	CASSPRQAGSYNEKLFF	TGCGCCAGCAGCCCCCGACAGGCTGGATCCTATAATGAAAAACTGTTTTTT
TRBV5-1	TRBD1	TRBJ2-2	-	CASSSDRGRENTGELFF	TGCGCCAGCAGCTCAGACAGGGGTCGAGAGAACACCGGGGAGCTGTTTTTT
TRBV18	-	TRBJ1-5	-	CASSPRGGLSNQPQHF	TGTGCCAGCTCACCACGGGGGGGGTTAAGCAATCAGCCCCAGCATTTT
TRBV5-1	TRBD1	TRBJ1-1	-	CASSMRQGMNTEAFF	TGCGCCAGCAGCATGAGACAGGGGATGAACACTGAAGCTTTCTTT
TRBV30	-	TRBJ1-1	-	CAWGAGAANTEAFF	TGTGCCTGGGGGGCAGGGGCAGCGAACACTGAAGCTTTCTTT
TRBV2	TRBD1	TRBJ2-3	-	CASSGGRGRDTQYF	TGTGCCAGCAGTGGGGGCAGGGGGCGTGATACGCAGTATTTT
TRBV7-9	-	TRBJ2-1	-	CASSLGVAGAASYNEQFF	TGTGCCAGCAGCTTAGGGGTTGCCGGAGCGGCCTCCTACAATGAGCAGTTCTTC
TRBV12-5	-	TRBJ2-1	once	CASGRETGIGLDNEQFF	TGTGCTAGTGGACGAGAGACCGGGATTGGTTTAGACAATGAGCAGTTCTTC
TRBV6-6	TRBD2	TRBJ2-7	once	CASSTTSGGPSYEQYF	TGTGCCAGCAGTACGACTAGCGGGGGACCCTCCTACGAGCAGTACTTC
TRBV6-4	-	TRBJ2-1	-	CASSDGGGGGYNEQFF	TGTGCCAGCAGTGACGGGGGCGGGGGCGGTTACAATGAGCAGTTCTTC
TRBV19	-	TRBJ1-2	once	CASSIGEGGYYGYTF	TGTGCCAGTAGTATAGGAGAAGGGGGTTACTATGGCTACACCTTC
TRBV9	TRBD2	TRBJ2-7	once	CASSPTSGGAIDEQYF	TGTGCCAGCAGCCCCACTAGCGGGGGGGCTATTGACGAGCAGTACTTC
TRBV19	-	TRBJ1-1	-	CASSIEGSLSAFF	TGTGCCAGTAGTATAGAGGGCTCCTTGAGCGCTTTCTTT
TRBV27	TRBD2	TRBJ2-1	-	CASSRTSGRAVNEQFF	TGTGCCAGCAGCCGGACTAGCGGGAGGGCCGTCAATGAGCAGTTCTTC
TRBV18	-	TRBJ2-1	-	CASSPLPGEQFF	TGTGCCAGCTCCCCATTACCCGGGGAGCAGTTCTTC
TRBV6-1	TRBD2	TRBJ2-3	-	CASSVWFPSGAGGDTQYF	TGTGCCAGCAGTGTTTGGTTCCCTAGCGGGGCGGGGGGGGATACGCAGTATTTT
TRBV7-8	TRBD2	TRBJ2-3	-	CASSSISGRALPDTQYF	TGTGCCAGCAGCTCAATTAGCGGGAGGGCCCTCCCAGATACGCAGTATTTT
TRBV5-1	TRBD1	TRBJ2-2	-	CASSLDRGFTGELFF	TGCGCCAGCAGCTTAGACAGGGGATTCACCGGGGAGCTGTTTTTT
TRBV6-1	-	TRBJ2-7	-	CASSDLDPGTRTYEQYF	TGTGCCAGCAGTGATCTAGATCCCGGGACAAGGACCTACGAGCAGTACTTC
TRBV5-6	-	TRBJ2-1	-	CASSLGGSYNEQFF	TGTGCCAGCAGCCTAGGGGGTTCCTACAATGAGCAGTTCTTC
TRBV6-1	-	TRBJ2-7	-	CASSAEISPRSYEQYF	TGTGCCAGCAGTGCCGAGATTAGTCCACGATCCTACGAGCAGTACTTC
TRBV6-1	-	TRBJ1-2	-	CATPIRDTSNYGYTF	TGTGCCACCCCAATCAGGGACACGTCTAACTATGGCTACACCTTC
TRBV9	TRBD1	TRBJ1-2	-	CASTPTGGDGYTF	TGTGCCAGCACCCCGACAGGGGGTGATGGCTACACCTTC
TRBV5-6	-	TRBJ1-6	-	CASSSGVAGNSPLHF	TGTGCCAGCAGCTCAGGGGTGGCAGGGAACTCACCCCTCCACTTT
TRBV19	-	TRBJ1-1	-	CASSTTMRVGATEAFF	TGTGCCAGTAGTACCACCATGAGGGTTGGAGCTACTGAAGCTTTCTTT
TRBV11-2	TRBD2	TRBJ2-7	-	CASSAGGGQQYF	TGTGCCAGCAGCGCCGGGGGGGGGCAACAGTACTTC